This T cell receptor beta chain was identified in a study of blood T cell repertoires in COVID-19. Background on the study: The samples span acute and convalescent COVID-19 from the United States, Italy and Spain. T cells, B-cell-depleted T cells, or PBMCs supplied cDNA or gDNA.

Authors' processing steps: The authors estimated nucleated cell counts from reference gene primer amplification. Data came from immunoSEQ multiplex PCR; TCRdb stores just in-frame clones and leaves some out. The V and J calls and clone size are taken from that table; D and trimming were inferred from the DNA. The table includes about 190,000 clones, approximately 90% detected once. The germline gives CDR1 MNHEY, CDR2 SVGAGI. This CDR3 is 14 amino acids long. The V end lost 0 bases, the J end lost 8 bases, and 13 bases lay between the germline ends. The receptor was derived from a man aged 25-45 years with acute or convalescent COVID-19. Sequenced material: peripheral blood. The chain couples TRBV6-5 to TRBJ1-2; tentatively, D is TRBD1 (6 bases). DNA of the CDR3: TGTGCCAGCAGTTACTCGCTTGGGGGCGGAGGCTACACCTTC. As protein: CASSYSLGGGGYTF.